The 6 T cell receptor beta chains given below trace back to one sample, sequenced in a study of cytomegalovirus exposure and HLA in healthy donors (dated by TCRdb to 2016 to 2017). The method behind the library was the immunoSEQ multiplex PCR assay. The multiplex PCR relied on a mix of 60 forward primers for TCR Vbeta segments and 13 reverse primers for TCR Jbeta segments. Not all clones reach the TCRdb copy of this immuneACCESS table, which keeps in-frame sequences only. Checked studies attribute under half of the gap to unresolved V genes and leave the rest unexplained. This sample lists about 160,000 clones; 85% were detected once. The biggest ten clones account for 1% of the sample. What was sequenced was PBMCs. The receptors stem from a boy aged 2 to 10 in good health and CMV-seronegative.

This clone was counted only a few times. The rearrangement uses TRBV5-1 and TRBJ1-3; 9 nucleotides line up with TRBD1. CDR1 and CDR2 (germline): SGHRS, YFSETQ. The junction had 9 bases not matched to a gene; V was cut back by 5 bases and J by 3 bases. This CDR3 comprises 16 residues. CDR3 loop: CASSQDRGILGNTIYF. The CDR3 nucleotides are TGCGCCAGCAGTCAAGACAGGGGGATTCTTGGAAACACCATATATTTT.

Notes on this clone: A junction end diverges from the germline sequence, so it may reflect a read error. The chain carries TRBV2 and TRBJ1-2; D possibly corresponds to TRBD1 (6 bases). Per germline, CDR1 SNHLY and CDR2 FYNNEI. The CDR3 runs to 10 residues. CDR3 sequence: CVSTTGTFTF. The CDR3 region has the DNA TGTGTCAGCACGACAGGTACTTTCACCTTC. Based on the CDR3 plus reference TRBV2 and TRBJ1-2, the full variable domain is EPEVTQTPSHQVTQMGQEVILRCVPISNHLYFYWYRQILGQKVEFLVSFYNNEISEKSEIFDDQFSVERPDGSNFTLKIRSTKLEDSAMYFCVSTTGTFTFGSGTRLTVV.

The chain links TRBV9 to TRBJ1-3; 8 bases align to TRBD1. The CDR3 contains 18 residues. With 0 bases clipped from V and 0 bases from J, the junction kept 8 bases outside the gene matches. The germline V gene encodes CDR1 SGDLS and CDR2 YYNGEE. CDR3 coding DNA: TGTGCCAGCAGCGTAGGCCCGGGACAGGCCGCCTCTGGAAACACCATATATTTT. Translated: CASSVGPGQAASGNTIYF. The entire variable domain, with the rest obtained from reference TRBV9 and TRBJ1-3, is as follows: DSGVTQTPKHLITATGQRVTLRCSPRSGDLSVYWYQQSLDQGLQFLIQYYNGEERAKGNILERFSAQQFPDLHSELNLSSLELGDSALYFCASSVGPGQAASGNTIYFGEGSWLTVV.

The rearrangement joins TRBV13 to TRBJ2-7, with D unresolved. The CDR3 length is 14 residues. Per germline, CDR1 PRHDT and CDR2 FYEKMQ (reference sequence). Trimming pared 2 bases from V and 0 bases from J, leaving 8 bases between. This CDR3 is CASSLKSVSYEQYF. The CDR3 DNA is TGTGCCAGCAGCTTAAAATCTGTCTCCTACGAGCAGTACTTC. Full variable domain (remainder filled in from reference TRBV13 and TRBJ2-7): AAGVIQSPRHLIKEKRETATLKCYPIPRHDTVYWYQQGPGQDPQFLISFYEKMQSDKGSIPDRFSAQQFSDYHSELNMSSLELGDSALYFCASSLKSVSYEQYFGPGTRLTVT.

The table lists this clone with a count of one. V gene TRBV6-4 combines with J gene TRBJ2-3; TRBD2 might be the D (6 bases). Between the trimmed V and J ends, which lost 2 bases and 5 bases, there was a span of 11 bases. The CDR3 covers 14 residues. Germline V CDR1 and CDR2: MRHNA, SNTAGT. CDR3 nucleotides: TGTGCCAGCAGTGACCGACCCGGGGGAGATACGCAGTATTTT. It is translated as CASSDRPGGDTQYF.

The table lists this clone with a count of one. The chain carries TRBV28 and TRBJ1-3; TRBD1 matches at 10 bases. Germline-derived CDR1 and CDR2 are MDHEN and SYDVKM. This CDR3 is built from 16 residues. With V trimmed by 5 bases and J by 4 bases, 8 bases remained unmatched. The CDR3 region has the DNA TGTGCCAGCAGTCCTGACAGGGGGCGAAAGGGAAACACCATATATTTT. Residues: CASSPDRGRKGNTIYF. The variable domain in full, with the rest retrieved from reference TRBV28 and TRBJ1-3, is DVKVTQSSRYLVKRTGEKVFLECVQDMDHENMFWYRQDPGLGLRLIYFSYDVKMKEKGDIPEGYSVSREKKERFSLILESASTNQTSMYLCASSPDRGRKGNTIYFGEGSWLTVV.